These T cell receptor beta chains were read from a single sample in a study of PD-1 blockade in classical Hodgkin lymphoma. The repertoire was sequenced with immunoSEQ multiplex PCR; TCRdb's copy has only in-frame clones and lacks some. This sample carries under 100,000 clones, approximately 80% of them seen once, and the ten largest clones take 12%. This specimen consisted of peripheral blood mononuclear cells (PBMCs), obtained at baseline. These receptors came from a human donor with classical Hodgkin lymphoma. The CDR3 runs from the conserved cysteine through the conserved F or W. The D gene is left open where the match is weak. Rows give clone size only sometimes, using once, few, many, or a class for an expanded clone.

>.|TRBV6-1|.|15|TRBJ2-7
CASRITGGGFGEQYF
TGTGCCAGCAGGATTACAGGGGGGGGATTTGGGGAGCAGTACTTC
>.|TRBV5-1|.|14|TRBJ2-3
CASSLAKSTDTQYF
TGCGCCAGCAGCTTGGCCAAAAGCACAGATACGCAGTATTTT
>.|TRBV2|few|10|TRBJ1-1
CASSTAEAFF
TGTGCCAGCTCGACGGCTGAAGCTTTCTTT
>.|TRBV18|.|13|TRBJ1-5
CASSPLRNQPQHF
TGTGCCAGCTCACCTCTGCGCAATCAGCCCCAGCATTTT
>TRBD2|TRBV6-5|.|15|TRBJ2-7
CASRSTTSGLYEQYF
TGTGCCAGCAGGTCCACGACTAGCGGTCTCTACGAGCAGTACTTC
>TRBD2|TRBV7-2|.|17|TRBJ2-5
CASSFKAPGLGQETQYF
TGTGCCAGCAGCTTCAAAGCTCCGGGACTAGGACAAGAGACCCAGTACTTC
>.|TRBV9|.|17|TRBJ1-2
CASSVSGSRANRYGYTF
TGTGCCAGCAGCGTGTCCGGTAGTCGGGCAAACCGGTATGGCTACACCTTC
>.|TRBV18|.|14|TRBJ2-1
CASSLLAVDNEQFF
TGTGCCAGCTCACTCTTGGCAGTCGACAATGAGCAGTTCTTC
>.|TRBV2|.|15|TRBJ2-7
CASSEAGLANYEQYF
TGTGCCAGCAGTGAGGCGGGGCTAGCGAACTACGAGCAGTACTTC
>.|TRBV5-1|.|15|TRBJ2-5
CASSILGTSQETQYF
TGCGCCAGCAGCATACTGGGGACTTCACAAGAGACCCAGTACTTC
>.|TRBV28|.|16|TRBJ2-7
CASSPTLGRGVYEQYF
TGTGCCAGCAGTCCGACTCTAGGGCGTGGCGTTTACGAGCAGTACTTC